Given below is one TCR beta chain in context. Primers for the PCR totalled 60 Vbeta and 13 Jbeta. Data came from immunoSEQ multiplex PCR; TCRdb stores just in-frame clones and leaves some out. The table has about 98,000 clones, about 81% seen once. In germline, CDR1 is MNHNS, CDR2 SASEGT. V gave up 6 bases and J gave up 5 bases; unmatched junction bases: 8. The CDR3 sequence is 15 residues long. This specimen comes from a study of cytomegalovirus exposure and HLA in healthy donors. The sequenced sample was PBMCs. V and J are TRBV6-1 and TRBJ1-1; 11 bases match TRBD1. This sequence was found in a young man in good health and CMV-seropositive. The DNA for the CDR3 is TGTGCCAGCAGCGGACAGGGGGCGCAGGGGACTGAAGCTTTCTTT. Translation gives CASSGQGAQGTEAFF.